This T cell receptor (beta chain) was sequenced for a study of early T cells in non-severe SARS-CoV-2 infection. One entry per CDR3 protein results from TCRdb running MiXCR on the 5' RACE reads. This sample has 60,000 to 90,000 distinct CDR3 sequences, with about 16% found just once. This CDR3 contains 13 residues. The germline V gene has CDR1 KGHDR and CDR2 SFDVKD. The V gene lost 5 bases and the J gene lost 7 bases, with 12 bases spanning the gap. The chain employs TRBV24-1 and TRBJ2-3; D gene unclear. The TCR originated in an adult who was a healthcare worker with PCR-confirmed SARS-CoV-2 infection or an uninfected control (not recorded which). Material: whole blood. DNA of the CDR3: TGTGCCACCAGTGGTCCGAAGACGAATACGCAGTATTTT. This encodes CATSGPKTNTQYF.